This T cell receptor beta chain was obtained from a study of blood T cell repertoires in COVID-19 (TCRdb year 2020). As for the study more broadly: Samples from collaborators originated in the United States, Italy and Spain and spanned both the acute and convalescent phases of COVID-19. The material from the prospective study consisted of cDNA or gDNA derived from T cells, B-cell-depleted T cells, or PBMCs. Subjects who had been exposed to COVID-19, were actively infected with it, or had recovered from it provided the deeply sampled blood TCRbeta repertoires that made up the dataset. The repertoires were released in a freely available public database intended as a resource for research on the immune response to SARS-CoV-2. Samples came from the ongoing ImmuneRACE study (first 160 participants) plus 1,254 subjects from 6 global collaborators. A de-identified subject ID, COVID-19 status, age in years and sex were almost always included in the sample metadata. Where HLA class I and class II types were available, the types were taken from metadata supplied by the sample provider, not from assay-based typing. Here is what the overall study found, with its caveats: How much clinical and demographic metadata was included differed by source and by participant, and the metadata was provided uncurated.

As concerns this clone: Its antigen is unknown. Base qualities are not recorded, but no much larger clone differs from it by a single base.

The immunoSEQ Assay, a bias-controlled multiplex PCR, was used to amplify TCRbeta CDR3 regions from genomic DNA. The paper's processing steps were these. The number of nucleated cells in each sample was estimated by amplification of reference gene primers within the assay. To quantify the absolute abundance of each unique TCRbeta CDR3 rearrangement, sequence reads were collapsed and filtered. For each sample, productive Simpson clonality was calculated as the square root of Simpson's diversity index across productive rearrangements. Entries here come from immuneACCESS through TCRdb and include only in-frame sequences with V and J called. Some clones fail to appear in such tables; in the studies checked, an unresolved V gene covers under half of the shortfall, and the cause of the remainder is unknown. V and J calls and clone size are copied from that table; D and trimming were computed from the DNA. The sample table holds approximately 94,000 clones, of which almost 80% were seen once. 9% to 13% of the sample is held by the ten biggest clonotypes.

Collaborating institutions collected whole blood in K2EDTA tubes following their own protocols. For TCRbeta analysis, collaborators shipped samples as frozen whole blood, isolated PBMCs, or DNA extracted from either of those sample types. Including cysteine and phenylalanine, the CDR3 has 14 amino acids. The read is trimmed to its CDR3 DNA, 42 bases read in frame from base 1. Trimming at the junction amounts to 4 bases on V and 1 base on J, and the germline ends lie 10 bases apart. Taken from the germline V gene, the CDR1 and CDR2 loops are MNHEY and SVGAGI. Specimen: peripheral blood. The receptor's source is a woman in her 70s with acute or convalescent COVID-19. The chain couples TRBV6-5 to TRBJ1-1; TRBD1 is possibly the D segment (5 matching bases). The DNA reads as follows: TGTGCCAGCAGTTCCGGGGGGGGGAACACTGAAGCTTTCTTT. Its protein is CASSSGGGNTEAFF.